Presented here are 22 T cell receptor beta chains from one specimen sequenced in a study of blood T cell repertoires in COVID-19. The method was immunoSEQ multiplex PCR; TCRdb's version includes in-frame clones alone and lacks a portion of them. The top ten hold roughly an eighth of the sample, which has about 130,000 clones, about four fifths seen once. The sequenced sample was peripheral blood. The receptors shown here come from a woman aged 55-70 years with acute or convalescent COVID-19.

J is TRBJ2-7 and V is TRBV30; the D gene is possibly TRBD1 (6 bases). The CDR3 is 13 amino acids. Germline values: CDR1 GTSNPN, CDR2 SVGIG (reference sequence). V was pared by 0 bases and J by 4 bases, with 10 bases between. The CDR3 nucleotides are TGTGCCTGGAGTGTAGGGGGTGTTTACGAGCAGTACTTC. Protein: CAWSVGGVYEQYF.

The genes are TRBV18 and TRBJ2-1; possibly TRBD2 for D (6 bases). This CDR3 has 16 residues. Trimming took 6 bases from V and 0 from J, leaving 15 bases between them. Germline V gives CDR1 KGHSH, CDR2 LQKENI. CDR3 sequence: CASSPGFGSSYNEQFF. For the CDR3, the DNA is TGTGCCAGCTCTCCTGGGTTCGGGAGCTCCTACAATGAGCAGTTCTTC.

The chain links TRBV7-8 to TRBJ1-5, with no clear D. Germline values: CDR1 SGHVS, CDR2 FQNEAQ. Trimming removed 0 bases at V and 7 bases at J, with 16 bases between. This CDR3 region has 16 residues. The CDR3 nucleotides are TGTGCCAGCAGCTTAGCGTCCTCACGGCGGGAACAGCCCCAGCATTTT. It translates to CASSLASSRREQPQHF.

CDR3 amino acids: CASSPVPGELFF. As DNA, the CDR3 is TGTGCCAGCAGCCCAGTTCCCGGGGAGCTGTTTTTT. The chain links TRBV5-4 to TRBJ2-2; D remains ambiguous. The length of the CDR3 is 12 residues. With 4 bases removed from V and 6 bases from J, the gap between germline ends came to 7 bases. In germline, CDR1 is SGHNT, CDR2 YYREEE (reference sequence).

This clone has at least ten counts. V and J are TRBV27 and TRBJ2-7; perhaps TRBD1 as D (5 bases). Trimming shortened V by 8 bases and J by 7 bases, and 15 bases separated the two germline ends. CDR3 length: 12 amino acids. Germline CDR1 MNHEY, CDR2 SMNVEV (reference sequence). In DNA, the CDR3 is TGTGCCAGCTGGACATCCCCCCGAGAGCAGTACTTC. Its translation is CASWTSPREQYF.

The CDR3 loop is CASGRQETQYF. CDR3 DNA: TGTGCCAGCGGTAGACAAGAGACCCAGTACTTC. J is TRBJ2-5 and V is TRBV6-5; no firm D call. The CDR3 has 11 residues. V gave up 8 bases and J gave up 2 bases, with 6 bases separating them. Germline loops: CDR1 MNHEY, CDR2 SVGAGI.

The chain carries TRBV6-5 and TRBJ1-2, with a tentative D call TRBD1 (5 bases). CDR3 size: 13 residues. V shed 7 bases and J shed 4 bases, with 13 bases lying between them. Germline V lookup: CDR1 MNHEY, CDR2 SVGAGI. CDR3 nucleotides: TGTGCCAGCACCCCGTCGGGGGGCTATGGCTACACCTTC. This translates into CASTPSGGYGYTF.

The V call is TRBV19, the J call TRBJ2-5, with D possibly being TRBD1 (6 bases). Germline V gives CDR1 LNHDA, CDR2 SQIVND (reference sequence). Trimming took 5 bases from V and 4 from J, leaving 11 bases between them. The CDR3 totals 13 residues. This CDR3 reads CASSSPGVETQYF. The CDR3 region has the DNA TGTGCCAGTAGTTCCCCAGGGGTAGAGACCCAGTACTTC.

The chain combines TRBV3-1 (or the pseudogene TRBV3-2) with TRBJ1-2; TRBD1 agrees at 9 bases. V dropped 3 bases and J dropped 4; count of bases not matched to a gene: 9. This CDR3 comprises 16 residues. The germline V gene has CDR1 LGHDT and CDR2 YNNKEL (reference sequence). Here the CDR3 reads CASSHRTGVWGYGYTF. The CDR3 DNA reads TGTGCCAGCAGCCATAGGACAGGGGTTTGGGGCTATGGCTACACCTTC.

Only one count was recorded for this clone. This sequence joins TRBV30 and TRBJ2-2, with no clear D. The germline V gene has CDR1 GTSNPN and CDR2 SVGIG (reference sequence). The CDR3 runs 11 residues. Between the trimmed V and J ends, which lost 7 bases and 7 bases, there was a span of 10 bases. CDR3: CASRTVGELFF. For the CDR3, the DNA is TGTGCCTCGAGAACGGTCGGGGAGCTGTTTTTT.

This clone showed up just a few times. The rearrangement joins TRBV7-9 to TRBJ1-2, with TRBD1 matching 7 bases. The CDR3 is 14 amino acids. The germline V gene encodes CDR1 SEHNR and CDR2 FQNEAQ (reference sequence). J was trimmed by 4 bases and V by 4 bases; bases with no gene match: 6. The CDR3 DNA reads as TGTGCCAGCAGCTCCCCGACAGGGATCTATGGCTACACCTTC. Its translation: CASSSPTGIYGYTF.

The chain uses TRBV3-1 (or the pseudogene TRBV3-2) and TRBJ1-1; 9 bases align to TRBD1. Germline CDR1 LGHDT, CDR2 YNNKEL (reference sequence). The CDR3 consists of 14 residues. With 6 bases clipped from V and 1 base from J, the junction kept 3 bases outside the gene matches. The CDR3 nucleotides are TGTGCCAGCAGTCACAGGGGGCGGAACACTGAAGCTTTCTTT. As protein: CASSHRGRNTEAFF.

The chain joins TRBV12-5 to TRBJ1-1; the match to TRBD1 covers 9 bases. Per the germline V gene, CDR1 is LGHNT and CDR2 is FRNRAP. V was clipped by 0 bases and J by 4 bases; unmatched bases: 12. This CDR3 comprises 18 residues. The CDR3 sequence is CASGLVVLGQGVVTEAFF. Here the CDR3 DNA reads TGTGCTAGTGGTTTGGTAGTTTTGGGACAGGGAGTAGTCACTGAAGCTTTCTTT.

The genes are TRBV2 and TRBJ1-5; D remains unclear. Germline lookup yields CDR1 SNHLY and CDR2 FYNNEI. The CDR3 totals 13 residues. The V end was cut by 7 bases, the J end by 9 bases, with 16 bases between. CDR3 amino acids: CASKRDIERPQHF. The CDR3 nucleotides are TGTGCCAGCAAGAGGGATATCGAGAGGCCCCAGCATTTT.

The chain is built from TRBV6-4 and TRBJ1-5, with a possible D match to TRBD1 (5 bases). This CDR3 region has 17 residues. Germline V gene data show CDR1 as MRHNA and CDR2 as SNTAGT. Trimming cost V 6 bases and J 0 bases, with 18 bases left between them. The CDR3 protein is CASSGKGENYSNQPQHF. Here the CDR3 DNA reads TGTGCCAGCAGCGGAAAAGGGGAAAATTATAGCAATCAGCCCCAGCATTTT.

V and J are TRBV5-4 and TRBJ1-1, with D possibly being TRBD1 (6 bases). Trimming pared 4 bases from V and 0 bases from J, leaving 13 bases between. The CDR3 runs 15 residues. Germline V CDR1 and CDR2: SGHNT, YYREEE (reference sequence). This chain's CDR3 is CASSIGGGMNTEAFF. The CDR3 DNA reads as TGTGCCAGCAGCATTGGGGGGGGCATGAACACTGAAGCTTTCTTT.

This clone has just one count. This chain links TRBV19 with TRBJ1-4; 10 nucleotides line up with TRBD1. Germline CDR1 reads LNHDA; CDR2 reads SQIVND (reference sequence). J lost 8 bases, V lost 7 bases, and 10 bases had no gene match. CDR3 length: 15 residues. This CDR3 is CASNSWGQGNEKLFF. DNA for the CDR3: TGTGCCAGTAACTCCTGGGGACAGGGGAACGAAAAACTGTTTTTT.

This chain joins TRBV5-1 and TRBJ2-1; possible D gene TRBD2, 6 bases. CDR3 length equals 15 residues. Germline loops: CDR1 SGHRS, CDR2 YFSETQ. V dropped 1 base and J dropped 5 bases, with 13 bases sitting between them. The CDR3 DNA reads TGCGCCAGCAGCTTGACTCTAGGAGGGAACAATGAGCAGTTCTTC. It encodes CASSLTLGGNNEQFF. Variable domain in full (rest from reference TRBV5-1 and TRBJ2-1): KAGVTQTPRYLIKTRGQQVTLSCSPISGHRSVSWYQQTPGQGLQFLFEYFSETQRNKGNFPGRFSGRQFSNSRSEMNVSTLELGDSALYLCASSLTLGGNNEQFFGPGTRLTVL.

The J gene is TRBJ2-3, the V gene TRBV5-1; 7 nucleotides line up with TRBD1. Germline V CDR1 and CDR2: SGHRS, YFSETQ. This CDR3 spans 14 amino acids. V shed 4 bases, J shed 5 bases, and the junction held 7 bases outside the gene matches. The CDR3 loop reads CASSQGQRVDTQYF. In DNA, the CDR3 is TGCGCCAGCAGCCAGGGACAGCGCGTAGATACGCAGTATTTT.

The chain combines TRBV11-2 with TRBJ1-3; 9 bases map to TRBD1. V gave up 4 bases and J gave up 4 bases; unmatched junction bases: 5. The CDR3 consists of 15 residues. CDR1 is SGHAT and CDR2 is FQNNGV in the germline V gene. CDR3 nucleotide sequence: TGTGCCAGCAGCTCCGGGACAGGGAGGGGAAACACCATATATTTT. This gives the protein CASSSGTGRGNTIYF.

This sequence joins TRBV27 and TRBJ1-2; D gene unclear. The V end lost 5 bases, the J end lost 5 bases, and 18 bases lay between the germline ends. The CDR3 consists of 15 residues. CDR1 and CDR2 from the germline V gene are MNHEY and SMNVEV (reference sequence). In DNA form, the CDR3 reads TGTGCCAGCAGTCCGGATCCGGGAACTATATATGGCTACACCTTC. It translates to CASSPDPGTIYGYTF.

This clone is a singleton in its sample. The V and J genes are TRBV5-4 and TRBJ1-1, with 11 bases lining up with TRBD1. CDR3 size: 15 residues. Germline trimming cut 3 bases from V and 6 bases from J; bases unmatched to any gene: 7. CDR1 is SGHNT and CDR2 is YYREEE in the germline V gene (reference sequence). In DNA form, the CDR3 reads TGTGCCAGCAGCTCTCCGGGACAGGGGGAGTCTGAAGCTTTCTTT. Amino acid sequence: CASSSPGQGESEAFF.